The 21 T cell receptor beta chains below come from one sample, sequenced in a study of T cell changes during pregnancy in multiple sclerosis. Method: immunoSEQ multiplex PCR; TCRdb's copy keeps in-frame clones and lacks some. This sample carries approximately 20,000 clones, 75% to 90% of them seen once, and the ten largest clones take approximately 5%. Sequences were derived from CD8+ T cells from peripheral blood mononuclear cells, sampled after pregnancy. These receptor sequences come from a female donor in good health, enrolled as a control in a pregnancy study.

This chain links TRBV13 with TRBJ2-7, with 8 bases fitting TRBD1. Per the germline V gene, CDR1 is PRHDT and CDR2 is FYEKMQ (reference sequence). V lost 3 bases and J lost 6; bases outside the gene matches: 19. CDR3 size: 18 residues. CDR3 sequence reads: CASSLGTGLTSLLTEQYF. In DNA form, the CDR3 reads TGTGCCAGCAGCTTGGGGACAGGTTTGACGAGCCTGCTGACCGAGCAGTACTTC.

The chain is built from TRBV30 and TRBJ1-1; maybe TRBD1 (5 bases). Deletions cut 2 bases from V and 4 bases from J, with 11 bases between. Germline CDR1 GTSNPN, CDR2 SVGIG (reference sequence). The CDR3 spans 13 residues. The CDR3 protein is CAWSQDGGTEAFF. The CDR3 nucleotides are TGTGCCTGGAGTCAGGACGGGGGCACTGAAGCTTTCTTT.

The chain uses TRBV19 and TRBJ1-2; possibly TRBD1 for D (5 bases). The CDR3 sequence is 15 residues long. The V end was cut by 1 base, the J end by 4 bases, with 13 bases between. The germline gives CDR1 LNHDA, CDR2 SQIVND (reference sequence). The CDR3 spells CASSIGQGASYGYTF. Here the CDR3 DNA reads TGTGCCAGTAGTATAGGGCAGGGCGCTTCCTATGGCTACACCTTC.

The chain employs TRBV27 and TRBJ1-2; 7 positions agree with TRBD1. The CDR3 sequence is 15 residues long. Germline V lookup: CDR1 MNHEY, CDR2 SMNVEV (reference sequence). With V trimmed by 6 bases and J by 6 bases, 13 bases remained unmatched. The chain's CDR3 is CASRTKGAHMHGYTF. For the CDR3, the DNA is TGTGCCAGCAGAACGAAGGGGGCGCATATGCATGGCTACACCTTC.

The V gene is TRBV19, the J gene TRBJ1-6, with 9 bases that match TRBD1. The germline V gene encodes CDR1 LNHDA and CDR2 SQIVND (reference sequence). With V trimmed by 4 bases and J by 5 bases, 6 bases remained unmatched. The CDR3 is 16 residues long. In DNA, the CDR3 is TGTGCCAGTAGTAGGGACAGGGTGAGGGATAATTCACCCCTCCACTTT. Protein: CASSRDRVRDNSPLHF.

V and J are TRBV5-6 and TRBJ2-6, with 9 bases matching TRBD1. Germline CDR1 and CDR2: SGHDT and YYEEEE. The CDR3 covers 19 residues. V gave up 1 base and J gave up 0 bases; unmatched junction bases: 8. The CDR3 DNA reads TGTGCCAGCAGCTTGTACACGGACAGGGGCGTCTCTGGGGCCAACGTCCTGACTTTC. Protein product: CASSLYTDRGVSGANVLTF.

CDR3: CASSTINAGYEQYF. DNA of the CDR3: TGTGCCAGCAGCACGATCAACGCCGGCTACGAGCAGTACTTC. The chain joins TRBV5-4 to TRBJ2-7; no reliable D call. The CDR3 length is 14 residues. Between the trimmed V and J ends, which lost 4 bases and 3 bases, there was a span of 14 bases. Per germline, CDR1 SGHNT and CDR2 YYREEE (reference sequence). Full variable domain (rest looked up from reference TRBV5-4 and TRBJ2-7): ETGVTQSPTHLIKTRGQQVTLRCSSQSGHNTVSWYQQALGQGPQFIFQYYREEENGRGNFPPRFSGLQFPNYSSELNVNALELDDSALYLCASSTINAGYEQYFGPGTRLTVT.

The rearrangement links TRBV6-5 to TRBJ1-2, with 8 bases matching TRBD1. This CDR3 is 15 amino acids long. Germline V gene lookup returns CDR1 MNHEY and CDR2 SVGAGI. Losses at the gene ends were 6 bases for V and 6 bases for J; bases not matched to a gene: 12. CDR3 sequence (DNA): TGTGCCAGCAGCTCCGGCCGGACAGGGATCGATGGCTACACCTTC. This sequence encodes CASSSGRTGIDGYTF.

The V call is TRBV30, the J call TRBJ1-1, with 7 nucleotides matching TRBD1. The CDR3 extends over 14 amino acids. Germline CDR1 and CDR2: GTSNPN and SVGIG (reference sequence). V was pared by 4 bases and J by 5 bases, with 10 bases of the junction left unmatched. CDR3 in amino acids: CAWNTGVRRTEAFF. CDR3 nucleotide sequence: TGTGCCTGGAATACAGGGGTAAGGCGTACTGAAGCTTTCTTT.

V gene TRBV4-3 combines with J gene TRBJ2-7; D may be TRBD2 (6 bases). The germline V and J ends were trimmed by 0 bases and 2 bases, with 11 bases remaining between them. The CDR3 contains 15 residues. Germline CDR1 LGHNA, CDR2 YSLEER. This chain's CDR3 is CASSQDPSATYEQYF. CDR3 coding DNA: TGCGCCAGCAGCCAAGATCCTAGCGCTACCTACGAGCAGTACTTC.

V usage is TRBV7-9 and J usage is TRBJ2-5, with 12 bases fitting TRBD2. The CDR3 sequence is 16 residues long. V lost 5 bases, J lost 6 bases, and 10 bases stayed unmatched. CDR1 is SEHNR, CDR2 FQNEAQ, per germline (reference sequence). Written as DNA, the CDR3 is TGTGCCAGCAGCCCCCGGGCTAGCGGGGGGGCTCAGACCCAGTACTTC. This codes for CASSPRASGGAQTQYF.

The chain is built from TRBV7-6 and TRBJ2-1; 14 bases agree with TRBD2. V was clipped by 1 base and J by 4 bases; unmatched bases: 6. This CDR3 has 18 amino acids. Germline CDR1 SGHVS, CDR2 FNYEAQ. The CDR3 DNA reads as TGTGCCAGCAGCTTAGGGACTAGCGGGGGGCTAGAGTACAATGAGCAGTTCTTC. Translated, it gives CASSLGTSGGLEYNEQFF.

The chain employs TRBV29-1 and TRBJ2-1; 7 bases are shared with TRBD2. V shed 7 bases and J 0 bases; nucleotides not matched to a gene: 15. The CDR3 has 17 amino acids. The germline V gene has CDR1 SQVTM and CDR2 ANQGSEA. The CDR3 here is CSAQKLQGGSSYNEQFF. The CDR3 DNA reads as TGCAGCGCGCAGAAACTTCAGGGCGGGAGCTCCTACAATGAGCAGTTCTTC.

The chain links TRBV5-1 to TRBJ2-5, with TRBD1 matching over 10 bases. This CDR3 comprises 17 residues. Trimming at V came to 0 bases and at J to 4 bases, leaving 9 bases not matched to a gene. Germline assignment: CDR1 SGHRS and CDR2 YFSETQ. The CDR3 spells CASSLGRDRGSGETQYF. In DNA form, the CDR3 reads TGCGCCAGCAGCTTGGGACGGGACAGGGGTAGTGGAGAGACCCAGTACTTC.

The chain links TRBV5-1 to TRBJ2-7, with D tentatively TRBD1 (6 bases). Germline lookup yields CDR1 SGHRS and CDR2 YFSETQ. Trimming took off 1 base at V and 5 bases at J, with 13 bases between the two ends. The CDR3 contains 14 residues. CDR3 protein: CASSLLGGQDEQYF. CDR3 coding DNA: TGCGCCAGCAGCTTGCTAGGGGGTCAGGACGAGCAGTACTTC.

The J gene is TRBJ1-1, the V gene TRBV29-1, with 8 bases aligning to TRBD1. CDR1 is SQVTM, CDR2 ANQGSEA, per germline. The CDR3 has 15 amino acids. V lost 6 bases to trimming and J lost 4 bases; unmatched junction nucleotides: 13. CDR3 sequence (DNA): TGCAGCGTCGTTAGGCCAGGGGGCAGGAGCACTGAAGCTTTCTTT. It codes for CSVVRPGGRSTEAFF.

The chain joins TRBV5-1 to TRBJ2-1; D unresolved. CDR3 length equals 17 residues. V was pared by 0 bases and J by 2 bases, with 15 bases between. Germline CDR1 SGHRS, CDR2 YFSETQ. The CDR3 spells CASSLDPYTITYNEQFF. The CDR3 DNA reads TGCGCCAGCAGCTTGGATCCTTACACAATCACCTACAATGAGCAGTTCTTC.

The gene calls are TRBV9 and TRBJ1-1; 10 nucleotides agree with TRBD1. Trimming cost V 2 bases and J 5 bases; bases outside gene matches: 6. Per the germline V gene, CDR1 is SGDLS and CDR2 is YYNGEE. The CDR3 runs to 15 residues. The CDR3 nucleotides read TGTGCCAGCAGCGTTGACAGGGGGCTTGGTACTGAAGCTTTCTTT. It yields the protein CASSVDRGLGTEAFF.

The chain uses TRBV7-3 and TRBJ2-2, with D perhaps TRBD1 (5 bases). The CDR3 extends over 15 amino acids. Per germline, CDR1 SGHTA and CDR2 FQGTGA. Trimming pared 2 bases from V and 6 bases from J, leaving 13 bases between. CDR3: CASSLGRERAGELFF. In DNA, the CDR3 is TGTGCCAGCAGCTTAGGCAGGGAACGTGCCGGGGAGCTGTTTTTT.

CDR3 DNA sequence: TGTGCCAGCAGTGGCAAGCAGGGGGCCTACTATGGCTACACCTTC. Protein product: CASSGKQGAYYGYTF. The rearrangement uses TRBV6-1 and TRBJ1-2, with 8 bases lining up with TRBD1. This CDR3 is built from 15 residues. The V gene's germline CDR1 is MNHNS and CDR2 SASEGT. After removal of 4 bases from V and 3 bases from J, the junction contained 7 bases not matched to a gene.

V gene TRBV6-5 combines with J gene TRBJ2-1; perhaps TRBD2 as D (7 bases). From germline, CDR1 is MNHEY and CDR2 SVGAGI. V was shortened by 6 bases and J by 0 bases, with 12 bases between the two germline ends. The CDR3 contains 15 residues. CDR3 region: CASRLRGASYNEQFF. In DNA form, the CDR3 reads TGTGCCAGCAGGCTCCGGGGGGCCTCCTACAATGAGCAGTTCTTC.